The present T cell receptor beta chain was sequenced within a study of shared clonotypes between healthy human individuals. Study-level points and caveats: As a rule, naive subsets had a larger estimated richness than memory subsets.

The CDR3 is made up of 19 amino acids. Germline V gene sequence: CDR1 WNHNN, CDR2 SYGVQD (reference sequence). Trimming at V came to 3 bases and at J to 0 bases, leaving 10 bases not matched to a gene. As concerns this clone: Antigen: not known.

Into CD45RA+ naive and CD45RA-negative memory subsets, the CD4+ cells were split. At the deep level, the assay was run. Sequencing was performed with immunoSEQ multiplex PCR; in TCRdb, only in-frame clones are kept and a portion is missing. This table holds around 700,000 clones, about two thirds found once. Source material: memory CD4+ T cells sorted from blood. Subset here: CD45RA-negative fraction. The rearrangement joins TRBV10-1 to TRBJ2-1; 11 positions match TRBD2. This receptor was obtained from a young woman in good health. The CDR3 sequence is CASSDIPGLAASSYNEQFF. CDR3 DNA sequence: TGCGCCAGCAGTGACATACCGGGACTAGCGGCAAGCTCCTACAATGAGCAGTTCTTC.